The TCR beta chain described here comes from a study of T cells in Graves' hyperthyroidism and ophthalmopathy. Using RNA transcripts as the source, TCR beta CDR3 regions were amplified. With the HTBI primer set, the TCR CDR3 went through a first round of RT-PCR. TCRdb reanalysed the multiplex PCR reads using MiXCR and keeps one entry per CDR3 protein. The repertoire holds about 380,000 distinct CDR3 sequences, with 14% as singletons. The sequencing input was blood. The receptor comes from a woman between 25 and 40 years old with Graves' ophthalmopathy.

The DNA for the CDR3 is TGTGCCAGCAGTGTGGGGGGTTGGAACACTGAAGCTTTCTTT. Translated, it gives CASSVGGWNTEAFF. J is TRBJ1-1 and V is TRBV2; D may be TRBD1 (5 bases). The CDR3 loop spans 14 amino acids. CDR1 SNHLY and CDR2 FYNNEI come from the germline V gene. V was pared by 4 bases and J by 1 base, with 10 bases between.